The 20 T cell receptor beta chains listed next were all sequenced from one sample in a study of blood T cell repertoires in COVID-19. Only in-frame clones appear in the TCRdb table, and some are missing; sequencing was by immunoSEQ multiplex PCR. The sample lists 150,000 or so clones, approximately 90% occurring once. The specimen was peripheral blood. The source of these receptors is a man between 18 and 35 years old with acute or convalescent COVID-19.

The chain combines TRBV21-1 with TRBJ1-6; TRBD1, as called in the table, went unchecked against the DNA. TRBV21-1 corresponds to a pseudogene. This CDR3 contains 14 residues. The CDR3, as DNA: TGTGCCAGCAGCGCCCAGGGAACTAATTCACCCCTCCACTTT. This sequence encodes CASSAQGTNSPLHF.

This chain links TRBV25-1 with TRBJ1-3, with D unresolved. This CDR3 comprises 13 residues. Germline values: CDR1 MGHDK, CDR2 SYGVNS. Trimming took 8 bases from V and 0 from J, leaving 8 bases between them. CDR3 in amino acids: CASSVNSGNTIYF. The CDR3 nucleotides read TGTGCCAGCTCTGTTAACTCTGGAAACACCATATATTTT.

This clone is a singleton in its sample. This chain links TRBV4-1 with TRBJ2-2; 8 nucleotides match TRBD1. V shed 3 bases, J shed 7 bases, and the junction held 13 bases outside the gene matches. The CDR3 is made up of 17 amino acids. From germline, CDR1 is MGHRA and CDR2 YSYEKL. CDR3 DNA: TGCGCCAGCAGCCATGCCCCGAGACAGGGGTTTGTCGGGGAGCTGTTTTTT. Encoded protein: CASSHAPRQGFVGELFF.

The V and J genes are TRBV30 and TRBJ1-2, with D tentatively TRBD1 (5 bases). The CDR3 consists of 13 residues. The germline V and J ends were trimmed by 1 base and 1 base, with 7 bases remaining between them. Germline-derived CDR1 and CDR2 are GTSNPN and SVGIG (reference sequence). The CDR3 sequence: CAWSEQDNYGYTF. The CDR3 DNA reads TGTGCCTGGAGTGAACAGGATAACTATGGCTACACCTTC.

The gene calls are TRBV5-1 and TRBJ2-3; D might be TRBD2 (5 bases). This CDR3 spans 14 amino acids. V was pared by 0 bases and J by 3 bases, with 8 bases between. Germline CDR1 is SGHRS and CDR2 is YFSETQ. The CDR3 DNA sequence: TGCGCCAGCAGCTTGGCACTAGGAACAGATACGCAGTATTTT. It yields the protein CASSLALGTDTQYF.

This clone was recorded once. The V and J genes are TRBV5-1 and TRBJ2-1; 14 bases are shared with TRBD2. V lost 2 bases to trimming and J lost 8 bases; unmatched junction nucleotides: 6. The CDR3 contains 16 residues. Per germline, CDR1 SGHRS and CDR2 YFSETQ. The CDR3 region has the DNA TGCGCCAGCAGCTTTGGAGGGACTAGCGGGAGTGATGAGCAGTTCTTC. This gives the protein CASSFGGTSGSDEQFF.

The CDR3 nucleotides read TGTGCCAGCAGCCCTATTGGACTAGCGGAATCCTACGAGCAGTACTTC. It specifies CASSPIGLAESYEQYF. This chain joins TRBV27 and TRBJ2-7, with 10 bases that match TRBD2. V dropped 6 bases and J dropped 1; count of bases not matched to a gene: 9. CDR1 and CDR2 (germline): MNHEY, SMNVEV (reference sequence). This CDR3 is built from 16 residues.

The J gene is TRBJ1-2, the V gene TRBV20-1; D ambiguous. Germline-derived CDR1 and CDR2 are DFQATT and SNEGSKA (reference sequence). This CDR3 region has 14 residues. Trimming took off 3 bases at V and 2 bases at J, with 13 bases between the two ends. The CDR3 DNA is TGCAGTGCTAGTAATGGAGCCGTAAACTATGGCTACACCTTC. Translation gives CSASNGAVNYGYTF.

The rearrangement links TRBV18 to TRBJ1-3; the match to TRBD1 covers 10 bases. The CDR3 has 15 residues. Germline CDR1 reads KGHSH; CDR2 reads LQKENI. Germline trimming cut 2 bases from V and 3 bases from J; bases unmatched to any gene: 1. As DNA, the CDR3 is TGTGCCAGCTCACCAGGGACAGGGGTTGGAAACACCATATATTTT. Translating it yields CASSPGTGVGNTIYF. The entire variable domain, with the rest obtained from reference TRBV18 and TRBJ1-3, is as follows: NAGVMQNPRHLVRRRGQEARLRCSPMKGHSHVYWYRQLPEEGLKFMVYLQKENIIDESGMPKERFSAEFPKEGPSILRIQQVVRGDSAAYFCASSPGTGVGNTIYFGEGSWLTVV.

The gene calls are TRBV9 and TRBJ2-1, with 14 bases fitting TRBD2. Per the germline V gene, CDR1 is SGDLS and CDR2 is YYNGEE. Trimming cost V 4 bases and J 9 bases; bases outside gene matches: 6. CDR3 length: 15 amino acids. The CDR3 sequence: CASSQTSGGASEQFF. CDR3 sequence (DNA): TGTGCCAGCAGCCAGACTAGCGGGGGGGCTAGTGAGCAGTTCTTC.

The V call is TRBV27, the J call TRBJ1-2, with D perhaps TRBD1 (6 bases). CDR1 and CDR2 from the germline V gene are MNHEY and SMNVEV (reference sequence). Trimming shortened V by 5 bases and J by 4 bases, and 11 bases separated the two germline ends. The CDR3 contains 13 residues. The CDR3 loop is CASSLGTLYGYTF. The CDR3 nucleotides read TGTGCCAGCAGTCTGGGGACACTCTATGGCTACACCTTC.

V and J are TRBV2 and TRBJ2-5; 11 bases agree with TRBD1. The J segment lost 5 bases and the V segment lost 6 bases, leaving 14 bases of the junction unmatched. The CDR3 length is 17 residues. From germline, CDR1 is SNHLY and CDR2 FYNNEI. CDR3 in DNA: TGTGCCAGCAGAAAAATTGGACAGGGGGCTTCGGAGGAGACCCAGTACTTC. Translated: CASRKIGQGASEETQYF.

The CDR3 region has the DNA TGTGCCAGCAAGGGACAGGGGACCTACAATGAGCAGTTCTTC. It codes for CASKGQGTYNEQFF. The chain has TRBV6-1 and TRBJ2-1; TRBD1 aligns across 10 bases. The CDR3 totals 14 residues. After removal of 7 bases from V and 2 bases from J, the junction contained 2 bases not matched to a gene. The V gene's germline CDR1 is MNHNS and CDR2 SASEGT.

This clone was seen just once. CDR3 loop: CASSIRTTSGGPGEQYF. CDR3 bases: TGTGCCAGTAGTATTCGGACGACTAGCGGGGGGCCGGGGGAGCAGTACTTC. The J gene is TRBJ2-7, the V gene TRBV19; 13 nucleotides line up with TRBD2. J was trimmed by 7 bases and V by 3 bases; bases with no gene match: 12. The CDR3 is 17 residues long. CDR1 is LNHDA and CDR2 is SQIVND in the germline V gene (reference sequence). Variable domain in full (rest from reference TRBV19 and TRBJ2-7): DGGITQSPKYLFRKEGQNVTLSCEQNLNHDAMYWYRQDPGQGLRLIYYSQIVNDFQKGDIAEGYSVSREKKESFPLTVTSAQKNPTAFYLCASSIRTTSGGPGEQYFGPGTRLTVT.

The sample holds one count of this clone. CDR3: CASSWIYSEETQYF. In DNA, the CDR3 is TGTGCCAGCAGCTGGATTTACAGTGAAGAGACCCAGTACTTC. This chain connects TRBV7-2 to TRBJ2-5; no reliable D call. With 4 bases removed from V and 3 bases from J, the gap between germline ends came to 12 bases. The CDR3 spans 14 residues. Germline assignment: CDR1 SGHTA and CDR2 FQGNSA.

This sequence joins TRBV7-8 and TRBJ2-1; 11 bases map to TRBD2. Unmatched junction bases numbered 16, after V lost 5 bases and J lost 10 bases. The CDR3 totals 17 residues. The germline gives CDR1 SGHVS, CDR2 FQNEAQ. The CDR3 sequence is CASSTRTPGLAVSEQFF. The DNA of the CDR3 is TGTGCCAGCAGCACCCGTACTCCGGGACTAGCGGTATCGGAGCAGTTCTTC.

This chain links TRBV19 with TRBJ1-5; 9 bases are a match to TRBD1. The CDR3 is made up of 19 amino acids. Germline V gene sequence: CDR1 LNHDA, CDR2 SQIVND (reference sequence). V gave up 2 bases and J gave up 3 bases; unmatched junction bases: 14. CDR3 residues: CASSIRVGLGTGNNQPQHF. The CDR3 nucleotides read TGTGCCAGTAGTATAAGGGTCGGTTTGGGGACAGGGAACAATCAGCCCCAGCATTTT.

This chain links TRBV25-1 with TRBJ2-1; 9 positions agree with TRBD1. Per the germline V gene, CDR1 is MGHDK and CDR2 is SYGVNS. After removal of 4 bases from V and 4 bases from J, the junction contained 11 bases not matched to a gene. The CDR3 is 17 amino acids. The CDR3, as DNA: TGTGCCAGCAGTGGCGGACAGGGGTTTATCGTGTACAATGAGCAGTTCTTC. Encoded protein: CASSGGQGFIVYNEQFF.

The chain links TRBV7-4 to TRBJ2-7; 10 bases match TRBD2. V trimming: 5 bases; J trimming: 3 bases; junction bases outside the gene matches: 13. Germline V lookup: CDR1 SGHVT, CDR2 SQSDAQ. This CDR3 has 17 amino acids. CDR3 bases: TGTGCCAGCAGCGGGGAAGAAGCGGGAGGGTTTGTCTACGAGCAGTACTTC. Amino acids: CASSGEEAGGFVYEQYF.

The V call is TRBV15, the J call TRBJ1-1; D possibly corresponds to TRBD1 (6 bases). The CDR3 is 16 residues long. Germline-derived CDR1 and CDR2 are LNHNV and YYDKDF (reference sequence). Trimming removed 3 bases at V and 0 bases at J, with 14 bases between. The CDR3 nucleotides read TGTGCCACCAGCAGTGTTTACAGGGCACTGAACACTGAAGCTTTCTTT. Its translation is CATSSVYRALNTEAFF.